This TCR beta chain was captured in a study of T cell responses to AZD1222 COVID-19 vaccine. Profiling relied on immunoSEQ multiplex PCR, and the TCRdb table lists in-frame clones only, not all of them. The sample contains over 130,000 clones, 75% to 95% of which appear only once. There are a few counts of this clone. Trimming took 5 bases from V and 5 from J; bases not matched to a gene: 8. Germline CDR1 SGHVS, CDR2 FNYEAQ. The CDR3 sequence is 16 residues long. The sample here was peripheral blood, taken 28 days after the second AZD1222 dose. The chain recombines TRBV7-6 with TRBJ2-1, with 11 nucleotides matching TRBD2. This TCR derives from an adult who received the AZD1222 COVID-19 vaccine. The CDR3 loop is CASSVFGTSGNNEQFF. The CDR3 DNA is TGTGCCAGCAGCGTATTCGGGACTAGCGGCAACAATGAGCAGTTCTTC.